A selection of T cell receptor beta chains follows, all from one sample in a study of neoadjuvant nivolumab and ipilimumab in lung cancer. TCRdb's table, derived via immunoSEQ multiplex PCR, lists solely in-frame clones and lacks some. Of around 6,000 clones in the sample, approximately 65% were seen once. Sample: tumor tissue, taken after neoadjuvant nivolumab, alone or with ipilimumab, at or shortly before surgery. These receptors all stem from an adult with non-small cell lung cancer. Each CDR3 is given with its conserved first and last residue. D genes are given only for firm matches. Only part of the rows carry a size: once, few, many, or a class if the clone is expanded.

CDR3: CASSLKGWSRGQGEQYF
DNA: TGTGCCAGCAGCTTAAAGGGATGGAGTAGGGGGCAGGGCGAGCAGTACTTC
size: large
V: TRBV7-2
J: TRBJ2-7
D: TRBD1

CDR3: CASSPAAAIGGYTF
DNA: TGTGCCAGCAGTCCCGCCGCGGCGATCGGTGGCTACACCTTC
size: -
V: TRBV27
J: TRBJ1-2
D: -

CDR3: CASSSNGGFGANVLTF
DNA: TGTGCCAGCAGTTCGAACGGGGGATTTGGGGCCAACGTCCTGACTTTC
size: -
V: TRBV28
J: TRBJ2-6
D: -

CDR3: CASSSSGRMNNEQFF
DNA: TGTGCCAGCAGTTCAAGCGGGAGAATGAACAATGAGCAGTTCTTC
size: -
V: TRBV27
J: TRBJ2-1
D: TRBD2

CDR3: CAWSGSTGASGYTF
DNA: TGTGCCTGGAGTGGGTCGACCGGAGCCAGTGGCTACACCTTC
size: -
V: TRBV30
J: TRBJ1-2
D: -

CDR3: CASSFGSAPYNEQFF
DNA: TGTGCCAGCAGCTTCGGCAGCGCTCCATACAATGAGCAGTTCTTC
size: -
V: TRBV7-3
J: TRBJ2-1
D: -

CDR3: CASSSRFRISGANVLTF
DNA: TGTGCCAGCAGTTCACGTTTCCGTATCTCTGGGGCCAACGTCCTGACTTTC
size: -
V: TRBV27
J: TRBJ2-6
D: -

CDR3: CASSPGQGAYGYTF
DNA: TGTGCCAGCAGCCCAGGACAGGGGGCCTATGGCTACACCTTC
size: -
V: TRBV4-2
J: TRBJ1-2
D: TRBD1

CDR3: CASSLGQGDTIYF
DNA: TGTGCCAGCAGCTTAGGGCAGGGAGACACCATATATTTT
size: medium-sized
V: TRBV7-3
J: TRBJ1-3
D: -

CDR3: CASSALEQLASEQYF
DNA: TGTGCCAGCAGTGCACTTGAACAACTAGCCTCCGAGCAGTACTTC
size: -
V: TRBV2
J: TRBJ2-7
D: -

CDR3: CASSPPGQGTEAFF
DNA: TGTGCCAGCTCACCGCCGGGACAGGGCACTGAAGCTTTCTTT
size: -
V: TRBV18
J: TRBJ1-1
D: TRBD1

CDR3: CASRGNIPAGSYGYTF
DNA: TGCGCCAGCAGGGGGAACATCCCGGCGGGATCCTATGGCTACACCTTC
size: -
V: TRBV5-1
J: TRBJ1-2
D: -

CDR3: CASSEADRVFYEQYF
DNA: TGTGCCAGCAGTGAAGCCGATAGGGTGTTCTACGAGCAGTACTTC
size: -
V: TRBV6-1
J: TRBJ2-7
D: -

CDR3: CASSLGTGAYGYTF
DNA: TGTGCCAGCAGCTTGGGGACAGGGGCTTATGGCTACACCTTC
size: -
V: TRBV5-5
J: TRBJ1-2
D: TRBD1

CDR3: CASSIRLAGDFEQFF
DNA: TGTGCCAGCAGCATACGACTAGCGGGAGATTTTGAGCAGTTCTTC
size: -
V: TRBV11-2
J: TRBJ2-1
D: TRBD2

CDR3: CASSHYSTDTQYF
DNA: TGTGCCAGCAGCCATTATAGCACAGATACGCAGTATTTT
size: -
V: TRBV14
J: TRBJ2-3
D: -

CDR3: CASSYSGDIQYF
DNA: TGTGCCAGCAGTTATTCAGGGGACATTCAGTACTTC
size: medium-sized
V: TRBV27
J: TRBJ2-4
D: -

CDR3: CASSTAKENTEAFF
DNA: TGTGCCAGCAGTACCGCCAAAGAAAACACTGAAGCTTTCTTT
size: -
V: TRBV25-1
J: TRBJ1-1
D: -

CDR3: CASSGLAGGEGEQFF
DNA: TGTGCCAGCAGCGGACTAGCGGGAGGAGAAGGTGAGCAGTTCTTC
size: -
V: TRBV2
J: TRBJ2-1
D: TRBD2

CDR3: CASTPLRGKQFF
DNA: TGTGCCAGCACCCCTCTCAGGGGAAAGCAGTTCTTC
size: -
V: TRBV28
J: TRBJ2-1
D: -

CDR3: CASSNDRGIYEQYF
DNA: TGTGCCAGCAGCAACGACAGGGGGATCTACGAGCAGTACTTC
size: -
V: TRBV6-1
J: TRBJ2-7
D: TRBD1

CDR3: CASSSGLAGNTGELFF
DNA: TGTGCCAGCAGCTCCGGGCTAGCGGGTAACACCGGGGAGCTGTTTTTT
size: -
V: TRBV7-3
J: TRBJ2-2
D: TRBD2

CDR3: CASSPGQGAYGYTF
DNA: TGTGCCAGCAGCCCAGGACAGGGGGCCTATGGCTACACCTTC
size: few
V: TRBV11-2
J: TRBJ1-2
D: TRBD1

CDR3: CASSYSGTLAYEQYF
DNA: TGTGCCAGCAGTTACTCGGGGACATTAGCCTACGAGCAGTACTTC
size: few
V: TRBV6-6
J: TRBJ2-7
D: -

CDR3: CASSPRTGQETQYF
DNA: TGTGCCAGCAGCCCTAGGACAGGGCAAGAGACCCAGTACTTC
size: -
V: TRBV7-8
J: TRBJ2-5
D: TRBD1

CDR3: CASSVQTGGGPAGELFF
DNA: TGTGCCAGCAGTGTCCAGACAGGGGGTGGACCCGCCGGGGAGCTGTTTTTT
size: -
V: TRBV6-1
J: TRBJ2-2
D: TRBD1

CDR3: CASSLQGNAGELFF
DNA: TGTGCCAGCAGCTTACAGGGGAATGCCGGGGAGCTGTTTTTT
size: few
V: TRBV7-9
J: TRBJ2-2
D: -

CDR3: CASSSPGQNTEAFF
DNA: TGTGCCAGCAGTTCCCCGGGACAAAACACTGAAGCTTTCTTT
size: once
V: TRBV6-6
J: TRBJ1-1
D: -

CDR3: CASSKGTLMNTEAFF
DNA: TGCGCCAGCAGCAAAGGAACCCTCATGAACACTGAAGCTTTCTTT
size: -
V: TRBV5-1
J: TRBJ1-1
D: -

CDR3: CAWSSSLTEAFF
DNA: TGTGCCTGGAGCTCCTCCCTCACTGAAGCTTTCTTT
size: -
V: TRBV30
J: TRBJ1-1
D: -

CDR3: CASSSGLAGFADTQYF
DNA: TGTGCCAGCAGCTCTGGACTAGCGGGATTCGCAGATACGCAGTATTTT
size: -
V: TRBV6-6
J: TRBJ2-3
D: TRBD2

CDR3: CASSIQGQSTDTQYF
DNA: TGTGCCAGCAGTATCCAGGGACAGAGCACAGATACGCAGTATTTT
size: -
V: TRBV6-5
J: TRBJ2-3
D: TRBD1

CDR3: CASSSNGYEQYF
DNA: TGTGCCAGCAGCTCCAACGGCTACGAGCAGTACTTC
size: -
V: TRBV7-2
J: TRBJ2-7
D: -

CDR3: CASSLGGNTEAFF
DNA: TGTGCCAGCAGCTTGGGAGGGAACACTGAAGCTTTCTTT
size: -
V: TRBV5-4
J: TRBJ1-1
D: -

CDR3: CASTELGDELETQYF
DNA: TGTGCCAGCACCGAACTGGGAGACGAACTAGAGACCCAGTACTTC
size: -
V: TRBV6-1
J: TRBJ2-5
D: -

CDR3: CASSPVRVAGELFF
DNA: TGCGCCAGCAGCCCAGTCCGGGTGGCCGGGGAGCTGTTTTTT
size: -
V: TRBV5-1
J: TRBJ2-2
D: -

CDR3: CASSLATASGNTIYF
DNA: TGTGCCAGCAGCTTAGCGACTGCCTCTGGAAACACCATATATTTT
size: -
V: TRBV7-9
J: TRBJ1-3
D: -

CDR3: CASSLAGTEVNEQYF
DNA: TGCGCCAGCAGCTTGGCTGGGACAGAAGTTAACGAGCAGTACTTC
size: few
V: TRBV5-1
J: TRBJ2-7
D: TRBD1

CDR3: CASSPHPGQEFTGEQYF
DNA: TGTGCCAGCTCACCTCATCCGGGACAGGAATTTACAGGCGAGCAGTACTTC
size: few
V: TRBV18
J: TRBJ2-7
D: TRBD1

CDR3: CASSNSFGGRVNQPQHF
DNA: TGTGCCAGCAGCAACTCTTTCGGGGGGCGGGTCAATCAGCCCCAGCATTTT
size: -
V: TRBV28
J: TRBJ1-5
D: -

CDR3: CASSLATSGDNEQFF
DNA: TGTGCCAGCAGCTTGGCTACTAGTGGGGACAATGAGCAGTTCTTC
size: -
V: TRBV5-4
J: TRBJ2-1
D: -

CDR3: CASSFYRGREQYF
DNA: TGTGCCAGCAGCTTTTACAGGGGGCGCGAGCAGTACTTC
size: -
V: TRBV7-2
J: TRBJ2-7
D: TRBD1

CDR3: CASSLGNSYEQYF
DNA: TGTGCCAGCAGCTTAGGGAACTCCTACGAGCAGTACTTC
size: -
V: TRBV7-6
J: TRBJ2-7
D: -

CDR3: CASSFGTQSYNEQFF
DNA: TGTGCCAGCAGCTTTGGGACACAATCCTACAATGAGCAGTTCTTC
size: once
V: TRBV7-9
J: TRBJ2-1
D: -

CDR3: CASQRDRAEKLFF
DNA: TGTGCCAGTCAGCGGGACAGGGCTGAAAAACTGTTTTTT
size: -
V: TRBV7-9
J: TRBJ1-4
D: TRBD1

CDR3: CATTGARAVGELFF
DNA: TGTGCCACCACCGGGGCCCGGGCGGTCGGGGAGCTGTTTTTT
size: -
V: TRBV28
J: TRBJ2-2
D: -

CDR3: CASSSETQYF
DNA: TGTGCCAGCAGCTCAGAGACCCAGTACTTC
size: once
V: TRBV5-8
J: TRBJ2-5
D: -

CDR3: CASSWGGDEQYF
DNA: TGTGCCAGCAGCTGGGGAGGGGACGAGCAGTACTTC
size: -
V: TRBV5-6
J: TRBJ2-7
D: TRBD2

CDR3: CASSVRSSGNTIYF
DNA: TGTGCCAGCAGTGTCCGGAGCTCTGGAAACACCATATATTTT
size: -
V: TRBV6-1
J: TRBJ1-3
D: -

CDR3: CASSWTPSANIQYF
DNA: TGTGCCAGCAGCTGGACTCCTTCTGCGAACATTCAGTACTTC
size: -
V: TRBV11-2
J: TRBJ2-4
D: -

CDR3: CASSDSWERGQYF
DNA: TGTGCCAGCAGTGATTCATGGGAGAGAGGGCAGTACTTC
size: -
V: TRBV6-1
J: TRBJ2-7
D: -

CDR3: CASRPGLLNEQYF
DNA: TGTGCCAGCAGGCCGGGACTGCTTAACGAGCAGTACTTC
size: medium-sized
V: TRBV6-1
J: TRBJ2-7
D: -

CDR3: CASSLDYISGNTIYF
DNA: TGCGCCAGCAGCTTGGATTATATCTCTGGAAACACCATATATTTT
size: -
V: TRBV5-1
J: TRBJ1-3
D: -